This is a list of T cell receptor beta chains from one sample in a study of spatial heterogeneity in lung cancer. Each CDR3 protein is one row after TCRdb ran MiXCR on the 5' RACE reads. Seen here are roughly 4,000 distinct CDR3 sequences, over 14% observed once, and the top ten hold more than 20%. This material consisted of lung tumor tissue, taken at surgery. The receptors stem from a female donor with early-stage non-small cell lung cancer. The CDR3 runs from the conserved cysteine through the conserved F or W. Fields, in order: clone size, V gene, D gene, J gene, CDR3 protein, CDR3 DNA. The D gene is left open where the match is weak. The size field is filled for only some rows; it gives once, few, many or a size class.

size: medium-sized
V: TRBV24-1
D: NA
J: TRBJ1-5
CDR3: CATSDSSSWQPQHF
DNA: TGTGCCACCAGTGATTCTAGTTCGTGGCAGCCCCAGCATTTT

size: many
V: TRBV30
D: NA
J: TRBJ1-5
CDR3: CAWSLQDQPQHF
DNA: TGTGCCTGGAGTCTCCAAGATCAGCCCCAGCATTTT

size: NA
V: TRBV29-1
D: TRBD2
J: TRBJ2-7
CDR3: CSVGGRTSFSFYEQYF
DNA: TGCAGCGTTGGAGGGCGGACTAGTTTTTCCTTCTACGAGCAGTACTTC

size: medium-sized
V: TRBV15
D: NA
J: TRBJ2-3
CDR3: CATSRQLSTDTQYF
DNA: TGTGCCACCAGCAGACAGCTTAGCACAGATACGCAGTATTTT

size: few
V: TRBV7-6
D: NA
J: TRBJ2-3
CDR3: CASSFEDKSTDTQYF
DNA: TGTGCCAGCAGCTTCGAGGACAAAAGCACAGATACGCAGTATTTT

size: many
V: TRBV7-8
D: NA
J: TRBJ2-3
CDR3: CASSLASGGGSDTQYF
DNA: TGTGCCAGCAGCTTAGCGTCGGGGGGCGGGTCAGATACGCAGTATTTT

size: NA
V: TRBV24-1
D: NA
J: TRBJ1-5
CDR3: CANSGQLSDQPQHF
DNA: TGTGCCAACAGTGGACAGCTAAGCGATCAGCCCCAGCATTTT

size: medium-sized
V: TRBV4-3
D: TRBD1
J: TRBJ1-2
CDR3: CASSQEFQGQGILSGYTF
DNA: TGCGCCAGCAGCCAAGAATTTCAGGGACAGGGAATTTTATCGGGCTACACCTTC

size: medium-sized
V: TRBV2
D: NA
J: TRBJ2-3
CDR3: CASRTDNTDTQYF
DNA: TGTGCCAGCAGGACGGACAACACAGATACGCAGTATTTT

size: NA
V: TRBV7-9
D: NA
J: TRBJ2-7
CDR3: CASSSRSVLYEQYF
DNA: TGTGCCAGCAGCTCTCGGTCCGTCCTGTACGAGCAGTACTTC

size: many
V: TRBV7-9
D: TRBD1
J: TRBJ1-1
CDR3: CASSLESGGTEAFF
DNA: TGTGCCAGCAGCTTAGAGTCAGGGGGTACTGAAGCTTTCTTT

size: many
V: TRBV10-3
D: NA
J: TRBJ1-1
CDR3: CAISEVRATEAFF
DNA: TGTGCCATCAGTGAGGTTAGAGCGACTGAAGCTTTCTTT

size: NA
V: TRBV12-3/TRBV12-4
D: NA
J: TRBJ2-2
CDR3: CASSPQGVHGELFF
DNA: TGTGCCAGCAGTCCCCAGGGCGTCCACGGGGAGCTGTTTTTT

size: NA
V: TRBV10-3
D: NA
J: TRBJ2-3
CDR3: CAISRAFGTDTQYF
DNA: TGTGCCATCAGCCGGGCGTTTGGCACAGATACGCAGTATTTT

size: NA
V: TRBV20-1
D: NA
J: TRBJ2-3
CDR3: CSAGEPGGQHTQYF
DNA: TGCAGTGCGGGGGAGCCGGGCGGGCAGCATACGCAGTATTTT

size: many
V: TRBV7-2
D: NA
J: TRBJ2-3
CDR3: CASSSYLRTDTQYF
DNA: TGTGCCAGCAGCTCCTACCTTCGCACAGATACGCAGTATTTT

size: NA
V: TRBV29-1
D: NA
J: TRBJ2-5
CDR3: CSVLSGEETQYF
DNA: TGCAGCGTTTTAAGCGGTGAAGAGACCCAGTACTTC

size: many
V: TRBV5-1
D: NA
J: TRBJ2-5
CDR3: CASSQGGAQETQYF
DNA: TGCGCCAGCAGCCAAGGAGGGGCCCAAGAGACCCAGTACTTC

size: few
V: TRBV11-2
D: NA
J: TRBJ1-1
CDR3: CASSPWTVAEAFF
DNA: TGTGCCAGCAGCCCCTGGACAGTCGCTGAAGCTTTCTTT

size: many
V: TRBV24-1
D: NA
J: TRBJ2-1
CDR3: CATSDPAGGYNEQFF
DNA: TGTGCCACCAGTGATCCCGCCGGGGGCTACAATGAGCAGTTCTTC

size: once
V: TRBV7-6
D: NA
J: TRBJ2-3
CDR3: CASSSNGGKGDTQYF
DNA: TGTGCCAGCAGCTCCAACGGGGGTAAAGGAGATACGCAGTATTTT

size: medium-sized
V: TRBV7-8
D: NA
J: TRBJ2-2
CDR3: CASSLSVTGELFF
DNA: TGTGCCAGCAGCTTATCAGTCACCGGGGAGCTGTTTTTT

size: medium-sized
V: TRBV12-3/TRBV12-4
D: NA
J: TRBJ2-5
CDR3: CASSLARQGIRETQYF
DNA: TGTGCCAGCAGTTTAGCGCGGCAGGGGATTCGGGAGACCCAGTACTTC

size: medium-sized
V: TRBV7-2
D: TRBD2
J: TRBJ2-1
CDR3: CASSRSGLAGSVAYNEQFF
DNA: TGTGCCAGCAGCCGATCGGGACTAGCGGGAAGCGTGGCCTACAATGAGCAGTTCTTC

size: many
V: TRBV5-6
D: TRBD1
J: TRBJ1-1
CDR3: CASSLATGRANTEAFF
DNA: TGTGCCAGCAGCTTGGCGACAGGGAGGGCGAACACTGAAGCTTTCTTT

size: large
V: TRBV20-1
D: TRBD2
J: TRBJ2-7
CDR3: CSARSGGSSYEQYF
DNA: TGCAGTGCTAGAAGCGGGGGTAGCTCCTACGAGCAGTACTTC

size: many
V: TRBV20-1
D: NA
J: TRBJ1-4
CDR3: CSAYRVGTNEKLFF
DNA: TGCAGTGCTTACAGGGTTGGAACTAATGAAAAACTGTTTTTT

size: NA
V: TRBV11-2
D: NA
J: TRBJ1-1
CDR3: CASSEEGWGTFF
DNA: TGTGCCAGCAGCGAGGAAGGCTGGGGGACTTTCTTT

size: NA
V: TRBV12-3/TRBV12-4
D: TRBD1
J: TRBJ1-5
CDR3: CASFTGDGQPQHF
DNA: TGTGCCAGTTTTACAGGGGACGGGCAGCCCCAGCATTTT